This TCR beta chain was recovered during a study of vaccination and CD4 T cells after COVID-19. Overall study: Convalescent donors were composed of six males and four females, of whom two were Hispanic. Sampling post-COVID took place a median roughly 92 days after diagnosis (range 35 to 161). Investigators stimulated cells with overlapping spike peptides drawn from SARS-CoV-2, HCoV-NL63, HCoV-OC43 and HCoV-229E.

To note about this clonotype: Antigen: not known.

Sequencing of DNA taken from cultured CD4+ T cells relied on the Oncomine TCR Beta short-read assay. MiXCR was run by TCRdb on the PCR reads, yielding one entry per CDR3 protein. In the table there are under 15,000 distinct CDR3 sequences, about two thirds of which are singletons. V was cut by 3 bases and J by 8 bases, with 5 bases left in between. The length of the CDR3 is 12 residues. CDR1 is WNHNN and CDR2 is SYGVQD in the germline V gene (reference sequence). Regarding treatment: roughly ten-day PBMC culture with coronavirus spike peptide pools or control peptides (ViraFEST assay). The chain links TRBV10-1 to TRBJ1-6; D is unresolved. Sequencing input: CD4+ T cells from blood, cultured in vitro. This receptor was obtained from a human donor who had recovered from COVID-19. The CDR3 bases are TGCGCCAGCAGTGACCAGTATTCACCCCTCCACTTT. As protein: CASSDQYSPLHF.